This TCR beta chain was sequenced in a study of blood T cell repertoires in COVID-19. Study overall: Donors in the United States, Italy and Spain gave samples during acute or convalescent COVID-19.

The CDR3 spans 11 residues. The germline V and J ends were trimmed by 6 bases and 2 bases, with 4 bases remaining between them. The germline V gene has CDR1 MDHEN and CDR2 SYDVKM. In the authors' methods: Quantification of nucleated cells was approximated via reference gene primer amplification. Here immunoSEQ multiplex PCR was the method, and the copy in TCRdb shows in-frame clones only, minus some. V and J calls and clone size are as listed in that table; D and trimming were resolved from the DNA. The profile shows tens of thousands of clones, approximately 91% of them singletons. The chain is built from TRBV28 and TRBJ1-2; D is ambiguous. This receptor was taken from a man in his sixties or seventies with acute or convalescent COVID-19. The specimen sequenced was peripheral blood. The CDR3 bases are TGTGCCAGCAGCACAAACTATGGCTACACCTTC. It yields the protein CASSTNYGYTF.